This T cell receptor (beta chain) came from a study of long-term antiretroviral therapy in people with HIV. Study-wide results and limits: Repertoires in HIV (unlike those of controls) had narrower CDR3 length ranges. Pre-ART clonal expansion yielded clones that dominated the repertoire at all time points. Investigators report no available data on ART adherence, viral resistance or therapy changes.

Version v3.0 of the immunoSEQ assay ran at survey level. The assay was immunoSEQ multiplex PCR, and TCRdb's table has in-frame clones only and misses some. Seen here are fewer than 25,000 clones, around 80% observed once, and the top ten hold about 18%. The CDR3 sequence is 18 residues long. Per the germline V gene, CDR1 is SEHNR and CDR2 is FQNEAQ (reference sequence). V was shortened by 1 base and J by 3 bases, with 21 bases between the two germline ends. Comments on this clone: Its antigen is undetermined.

This chain connects TRBV7-9 to TRBJ1-1; no reliable D call. This receptor was obtained from a man younger than 35 with HIV. Material: unsorted PBMCs, obtained 0.1 years before starting antiretroviral therapy. CDR3 sequence: CASSLDLGAGPWYTEAFF. Here the CDR3 DNA reads TGTGCCAGCAGCTTAGATCTGGGTGCGGGTCCATGGTACACTGAAGCTTTCTTT. Looking up the rest from reference TRBV7-9 and TRBJ1-1 gives the full variable domain: DTGVSQNPRHKITKRGQNVTFRCDPISEHNRLYWYRQTLGQGPEFLTYFQNEAQLEKSRLLSDRFSAERPKGSFSTLEIQRTEQGDSAMYLCASSLDLGAGPWYTEAFFGQGTRLTVV.